This is a list of T cell receptor beta chains from one sample in a study of long-term antiretroviral therapy in people with HIV. Method: immunoSEQ multiplex PCR; TCRdb's copy keeps in-frame clones and lacks some. Among 20,000 to 25,000 clones listed, more than 75% were seen once. This specimen was unsorted PBMCs, taken 0.2 years before starting antiretroviral therapy. These TCRs come from a young man with HIV. Both conserved end residues are part of each CDR3. The D gene is left open where the match is weak. Part of the rows lack a size; the others show once, few, many or a class for expanded clones.

clone size,D gene,V gene,J gene,CDR3 DNA,CDR3 protein
.,.,TRBV30,TRBJ2-7,TGTGCCTGGAGTGTGATGGCGGGGTTCTACGAGCAGTACTTC,CAWSVMAGFYEQYF
.,TRBD1,TRBV5-6,TRBJ2-2,TGTGCCAGCAGACACCGGGACAGTGGGGGCACCGGGGAGCTGTTTTTT,CASRHRDSGGTGELFF
.,.,TRBV9,TRBJ1-5,TGTGCCAGCAGCGTAGGGGAGGGGATGAGGCAGCCCCAGCATTTT,CASSVGEGMRQPQHF
few,.,TRBV28,TRBJ1-1,TGTGCCAGCAGTTTTGGCGGATTACCCACTGAAGCTTTCTTT,CASSFGGLPTEAFF
.,.,TRBV19,TRBJ1-1,TGTGCCAGTAGCCTTGGGCAAAACACTGAAGCTTTCTTT,CASSLGQNTEAFF
.,TRBD1,TRBV5-6,TRBJ2-6,TGTGCCAGCAGCCCGGGACAGGGGAGGGTCTCTGGGGCCAACGTCCTGACTTTC,CASSPGQGRVSGANVLTF
.,TRBD1,TRBV4-2,TRBJ1-2,TGTGCCAGCAGCCAAGATGGGACAGGGTTTGGTGGCTACACCTTC,CASSQDGTGFGGYTF
.,.,TRBV4-1,TRBJ1-5,TGCGCCAGCAGCCCGAGAGAGGGCAATCAGCCCCAGCATTTT,CASSPREGNQPQHF
few,TRBD1,TRBV7-2,TRBJ1-2,TGTGCCAGCAGCGCCTACAGGGGGCGCGATCGGGGCTACACCTTC,CASSAYRGRDRGYTF
.,TRBD2,TRBV9,TRBJ2-5,TGTGCCAGCAGCACGAGCGGGGGGGCTAGAGAGACCCAGTACTTC,CASSTSGGARETQYF
.,.,TRBV5-1,TRBJ2-7,TGCGCCAGCAGCTTGTCTGGGCGGGGCGAGCAGTACTTC,CASSLSGRGEQYF
.,.,TRBV4-1,TRBJ2-1,TGCGCCAGCAGCCCCCCGGCGCCGCGGGCGGAGCAGTATAATGAGCAGTTCTTC,CASSPPAPRAEQYNEQFF
once,TRBD2,TRBV6-5,TRBJ2-1,TGTGCCAGCAGTTCGAGCGGGGGGGCCGAGCTTAATGAGCAGTTCTTC,CASSSSGGAELNEQFF
.,.,TRBV29-1,TRBJ2-5,TGCAGCGTTGGAGAGTCCCAAGAGACCCAGTACTTC,CSVGESQETQYF
.,.,TRBV27,TRBJ1-5,TGTGCCAGCAGTTTGGGCAGGGCTGATCAGCCCCAGCATTTT,CASSLGRADQPQHF
.,.,TRBV19,TRBJ1-6,TGTGCCAGTAGTATTGACAGCTCCTATAATTCACCCCTCCACTTT,CASSIDSSYNSPLHF
.,.,TRBV4-1,TRBJ2-7,TGCGCCAGCAGCCAAAGGGTGGGGGGTTCGTACGAGCAGTACTTC,CASSQRVGGSYEQYF
.,.,TRBV11-2,TRBJ2-1,TGTGCCAGCAGCTACGTGGGAAGTAGAATTGGGTTTAATGAGCAGTTCTTC,CASSYVGSRIGFNEQFF
once,TRBD2,TRBV4-1,TRBJ2-7,TGCGCCAGCAGCCTCGTGGGGACTAGCGGATTGTACGAGCAGTACTTC,CASSLVGTSGLYEQYF
.,.,TRBV6-5,TRBJ2-2,TGTGCCAGCAGTAGAGGGACAAACACCGGGGAGCTGTTTTTT,CASSRGTNTGELFF
.,TRBD1,TRBV6-5,TRBJ2-7,TGTGCCAGCAGGGTGGACAGGGGGCGATACGAGCAGTACTTC,CASRVDRGRYEQYF
.,TRBD2,TRBV11-1,TRBJ2-5,TGTGCCAGCAGCACACCCGGGACTACTCTAGAGACCCAGTACTTC,CASSTPGTTLETQYF
.,.,TRBV15,TRBJ1-1,TGTGCCACCAGCAGAGGTGGGGGGGGCACTGAAGCTTTCTTT,CATSRGGGGTEAFF
.,.,TRBV6-1,TRBJ1-5,TGTGCCAGCAGTGAGGGGGAGCCCCAGCATTTT,CASSEGEPQHF
.,.,TRBV5-4,TRBJ1-4,TGTGCCAGCAGCTTACAGGGTGCAACTAATGAAAAACTGTTTTTT,CASSLQGATNEKLFF
.,TRBD1,TRBV19,TRBJ1-1,TGTGCCAGTAGTATGGCTCAGGGGGTCGCCTCTGAAGCTTTCTTT,CASSMAQGVASEAFF
.,.,TRBV19,TRBJ2-3,TGTGCCAGTAGTATCCTAAATACGCAGTATTTT,CASSILNTQYF
once,.,TRBV6-5,TRBJ1-2,TGTGTCAGCCGGGGGGGTATGGGCTATGGCTACACCTTC,CVSRGGMGYGYTF
few,.,TRBV19,TRBJ1-2,TGTGCCAGTAGTATCCAGGCCGATAGCTACACCTTC,CASSIQADSYTF
.,.,TRBV10-3,TRBJ1-5,TGTGCCATCAGTTCCACGGGGGTTTGGCCCCAGCATTTT,CAISSTGVWPQHF
.,.,TRBV10-2,TRBJ1-2,TGCGCCAGCAGTGAGTCTTACAGGGATGGCTACACCTTC,CASSESYRDGYTF
.,.,TRBV5-6,TRBJ2-3,TGTGCCAGCAGCTATGGTACGATCACAGATACGCAGTATTTT,CASSYGTITDTQYF
once,TRBD2,TRBV6-5,TRBJ2-3,TGTGCCAGCAGTTACTGGGGGAGGGCGAGAGATACGCAGTATTTT,CASSYWGRARDTQYF
.,.,TRBV4-3,TRBJ2-5,TGCGCCAGCAGCCAAGAGAGAGGGGGAGAGACCCAGTACTTC,CASSQERGGETQYF
once,.,TRBV6-1,TRBJ1-4,TGTGCCAGCAGTGCAATTTCGGGACGGGTAGGGGAAAAACTGTTTTTT,CASSAISGRVGEKLFF
.,.,TRBV6-6,TRBJ1-2,TGTGCCAGCGACCCCAAACAGGAGAACTATGGCTACACCTTC,CASDPKQENYGYTF
.,TRBD1,TRBV15,TRBJ1-4,TGTGCCACCAGCAGAGGAGGACAGGGGAATGAAAAACTGTTTTTT,CATSRGGQGNEKLFF
.,.,TRBV4-3,TRBJ1-6,TGCGCCAGCAGCCAAGTTACCGAGGTGCCGCCCCTCCACTTT,CASSQVTEVPPLHF
.,.,TRBV9,TRBJ1-5,TGTGCCAGCAGCGTAGGGGGGGTGAGCAATCAGCCCCAGCATTTT,CASSVGGVSNQPQHF
.,.,TRBV18,TRBJ1-1,TGTGCCAGCTCCCCAACGGGGGCGCGGAGTACTGAAGCTTTCTTT,CASSPTGARSTEAFF
.,.,TRBV5-4,TRBJ2-3,TGTGCCAGCAGCCGGGAGCGGGATACGCAGTATTTT,CASSRERDTQYF
.,.,TRBV6-1,TRBJ2-3,TGTGCCAGCATTGACCAGCCAGTAACAGATACGCAGTATTTT,CASIDQPVTDTQYF
once,.,TRBV11-3,TRBJ1-5,TGTGCCAGCAGCTCAACACGCAGGGTTCAGCCCCAGCATTTT,CASSSTRRVQPQHF
.,.,TRBV5-5,TRBJ1-6,TGTGCCAGCAGTTCTCAGCTACAGGCTTCACCCCTCCACTTT,CASSSQLQASPLHF
.,.,TRBV5-5,TRBJ1-4,TGTGCCAGCAGCTTTTTGACCACTAATGAAAAACTGTTTTTT,CASSFLTTNEKLFF
.,.,TRBV29-1,TRBJ2-5,TGCAGCGCGGGGAACTCGAGAGAGACCCAGTACTTC,CSAGNSRETQYF
.,TRBD1,TRBV5-1,TRBJ2-3,TGCGCCAGCAGCTTGAGCCCAGCGCGACAGGGCCCAGATACGCAGTATTTT,CASSLSPARQGPDTQYF
few,.,TRBV6-1,TRBJ1-1,TGTGCCAGCAGTGAATTGATAGTGAACACTGAAGCTTTCTTT,CASSELIVNTEAFF
.,.,TRBV12-5,TRBJ2-1,TGTGCTAGTAGCGGTAATTACAATGAGCAGTTCTTC,CASSGNYNEQFF
.,.,TRBV23-1,TRBJ2-7,TGCGCCAGCAACTACGACGGACCAGGCTACGAGCAGTACTTC,CASNYDGPGYEQYF
.,.,TRBV15,TRBJ2-1,TGTGCCACCAGCAGAGGGGGGGACAGAGACAATGAGCAGTTCTTC,CATSRGGDRDNEQFF
.,.,TRBV4-1,TRBJ1-1,TGCGCCAGCAGCCAAGAAGCCAGAACTAACGGTGAAGCTTTCTTT,CASSQEARTNGEAFF
.,TRBD1,TRBV12-5,TRBJ2-7,TGTGCTAGTGGAGGGGGCCGCTACTACGAGCAGTACTTC,CASGGGRYYEQYF
.,TRBD1,TRBV7-7,TRBJ2-2,TGTGCTAGCAGCTTGGACAGGGGTGGGGCCGGGGAGCTGTTTTTT,CASSLDRGGAGELFF
once,TRBD2,TRBV10-3,TRBJ2-1,TGTGCCATCAGTGAGTCCGGGACTAGCGGGAAATACAATGAGCAGTTCTTC,CAISESGTSGKYNEQFF
.,TRBD2,TRBV2,TRBJ2-3,TGTGCCAGCAGGACCGGGAGGGCCACAGATACGCAGTATTTT,CASRTGRATDTQYF
.,TRBD1,TRBV18,TRBJ2-1,TGTGCCAGCTCACCCGTGGGACAGGGGGCGCGCGATGAGCAGTTCTTC,CASSPVGQGARDEQFF
.,TRBD2,TRBV7-2,TRBJ2-2,TGTGCCAGCAGCTTTAGCGGGGACACCGGGGAGCTGTTTTTT,CASSFSGDTGELFF
.,TRBD2,TRBV2,TRBJ2-7,TGTGCCAGCAGTGGGGGCGGGGGGCCGACCTCCTACGAGCAGTACTTC,CASSGGGGPTSYEQYF